Listed below are T cell receptor beta chains from one sample, sequenced in a study of shared clonotypes between healthy human individuals. Clones were sequenced by immunoSEQ multiplex PCR, and TCRdb holds only the in-frame ones, with some missing. The data contain 2.5 million or so clones, more than 80% of them seen just once; the ten biggest clones take up over 0.12%. Sequenced sample: naive CD4+ T cells sorted from blood. Receptors were obtained from a man younger than 30 in good health. The conserved cysteine and the conserved F or W are not part of the CDR3 here.

j_call | cdr3_length | v_call | cdr3_aa
TRBJ2-7 | 12 | TRBV6-6 | ASSYPARGVEQY
TRBJ2-3 | 15 | TRBV4-3 | ASSQDGTGARTDTQY
TRBJ1-1 | 12 | TRBV9 | ASSEGTANTEAF
TRBJ1-1 | 13 | TRBV5-4 | ASRLGSNMGTQAF
TRBJ2-7 | 13 | TRBV19 | ASNMGLAGPYEQY
TRBJ1-4 | 12 | TRBV7-9 | ASSLHATNEKLF
TRBJ1-2 | 13 | TRBV30 | AWSDPIGRVYGYT
TRBJ2-5 | 12 | TRBV10-1 | AGYYRFLKETQY
TRBJ2-5 | 10 | TRBV6-1 | ASRRSGETQY
TRBJ2-1 | 14 | TRBV4-1 | ASSQDLAGGNNEQF
TRBJ1-6 | 11 | TRBV27 | ASSLVGGPPLH
TRBJ2-3 | 13 | TRBV2 | ASSEQGSGTDTQY
TRBJ2-7 | 12 | TRBV5-1 | ASSAGTASSEQY
TRBJ2-1 | 13 | TRBV7-6 | ASSSTSGHDNEQF
TRBJ1-1 | 16 | TRBV10-3 | AITRSSGQGAQDTEAF
NA | 12 | TRBV30 | AWSVPGGPYEQY
TRBJ2-1 | 16 | TRBV9 | ASSVGLAGDYLYNEQF
TRBJ2-1 | 11 | TRBV11-2 | ASSRDSYNEQF
TRBJ1-1 | 12 | TRBV30 | AWRASRVGTEAF
TRBJ1-4 | 12 | TRBV6-1 | ASSITGELEKLF